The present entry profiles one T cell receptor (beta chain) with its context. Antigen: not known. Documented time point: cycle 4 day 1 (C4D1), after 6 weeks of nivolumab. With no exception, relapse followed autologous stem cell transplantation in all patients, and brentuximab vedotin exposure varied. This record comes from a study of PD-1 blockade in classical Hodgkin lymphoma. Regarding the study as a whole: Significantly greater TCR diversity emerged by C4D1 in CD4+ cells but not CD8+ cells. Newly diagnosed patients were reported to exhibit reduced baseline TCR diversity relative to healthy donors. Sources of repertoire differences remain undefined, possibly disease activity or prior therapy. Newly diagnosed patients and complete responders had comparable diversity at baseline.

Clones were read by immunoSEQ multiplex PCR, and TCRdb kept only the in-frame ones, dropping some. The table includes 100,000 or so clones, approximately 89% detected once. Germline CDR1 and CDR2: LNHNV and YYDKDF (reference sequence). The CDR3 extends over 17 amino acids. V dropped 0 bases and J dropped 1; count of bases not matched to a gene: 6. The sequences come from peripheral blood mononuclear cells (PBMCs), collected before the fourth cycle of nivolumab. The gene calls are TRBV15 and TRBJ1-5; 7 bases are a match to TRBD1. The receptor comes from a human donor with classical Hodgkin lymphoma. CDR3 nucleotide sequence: TGTGCCACCAGCAGAGACCTGACAGGGTTCAGCAATCAGCCCCAGCATTTT. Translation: CATSRDLTGFSNQPQHF.